Below are 29 T cell receptor beta chains sequenced from a single sample in a study of cytomegalovirus exposure and HLA in healthy donors. A multiplex PCR was run with 60 Vbeta primers and 13 Jbeta primers. Assay used: immunoSEQ multiplex PCR; TCRdb lists only in-frame clones, some missing. The table has approximately 59,000 clones, 70% to 80% seen once. Material for sequencing was PBMCs. These receptors were obtained from a girl aged 10-17 years in good health and CMV-seropositive.

V gene TRBV6-5 combines with J gene TRBJ2-3; 10 bases are shared with TRBD2. Per germline, CDR1 MNHEY and CDR2 SVGAGI. The CDR3 is 15 amino acids. V shed 10 bases and J 5 bases; nucleotides not matched to a gene: 12. In nucleotides, the CDR3 is TGTGCCACCCGAAGCGGGAGGGCCTACGGAGATACGCAGTATTTT. Translating gives CATRSGRAYGDTQYF.

The chain recombines TRBV28 with TRBJ2-1; D is unresolved. The CDR3 covers 14 residues. Germline V CDR1 and CDR2: MDHEN, SYDVKM. Trimming shortened V by 2 bases and J by 10 bases, and 15 bases separated the two germline ends. CDR3 bases: TGTGCCAGCAGTTTAAAGACCCACCGGCGGGAGCAGTTCTTC. Its translation is CASSLKTHRREQFF.

The V gene is TRBV7-9, the J gene TRBJ2-1, with D possibly being TRBD1 (5 bases). The CDR3 contains 16 residues. Germline lookup yields CDR1 SEHNR and CDR2 FQNEAQ (reference sequence). V lost 0 bases to trimming and J lost 4 bases, with 13 bases between them. The CDR3 spells CASSLARQGLYNEQFF. CDR3 bases: TGTGCCAGCAGCTTAGCGCGGCAGGGTCTTTACAATGAGCAGTTCTTC.

This clone was recorded once. V is TRBV5-6 and J is TRBJ2-4; D not resolved. V lost 1 base to trimming and J lost 0 bases, with 8 bases between them. CDR1 and CDR2 (germline): SGHDT, YYEEEE. This CDR3 comprises 15 residues. The CDR3 reads CASSLMGLAKNIQYF. The CDR3 DNA is TGTGCCAGCAGCTTGATGGGCTTAGCCAAAAACATTCAGTACTTC.

This chain joins TRBV7-9 and TRBJ2-6; 7 bases are shared with TRBD2. The CDR3 length is 15 residues. Per the germline V gene, CDR1 is SEHNR and CDR2 is FQNEAQ (reference sequence). Unmatched junction bases numbered 0, after V lost 3 bases and J lost 1 base. Here the CDR3 DNA reads TGTGCCAGCAGCTTGGGGGGGTCTGGGGCCAACGTCCTGACTTTC. Its translation: CASSLGGSGANVLTF.

The chain recombines TRBV2 with TRBJ2-7; 11 nucleotides agree with TRBD2. CDR1 is SNHLY, CDR2 FYNNEI, per germline. CDR3 length: 16 residues. V shed 3 bases and J 1 base; nucleotides not matched to a gene: 5. The CDR3 nucleotides read TGTGCCAGCAGTGAGGGGGTAGCGGGGGGGTCCTACGAGCAGTACTTC. It encodes CASSEGVAGGSYEQYF.

The genes are TRBV9 and TRBJ1-2; 8 nucleotides line up with TRBD1. Germline CDR1 is SGDLS and CDR2 is YYNGEE. This CDR3 comprises 13 residues. Trimming cost V 4 bases and J 8 bases; bases outside gene matches: 7. The CDR3 nucleotides are TGTGCCAGCAGCCCCTGGACAGGGAACGGCTACACCTTC. The encoded protein is CASSPWTGNGYTF.

The J gene is TRBJ2-7, the V gene TRBV4-2; a weak D match, TRBD1 (7 bases). The germline gives CDR1 LGHNA, CDR2 YNFKEQ. The CDR3 extends over 16 amino acids. V dropped 0 bases and J dropped 3 bases, with 15 bases sitting between them. The CDR3 loop reads CASSQDGSGGHYEQYF. The CDR3 DNA is TGTGCCAGCAGCCAAGATGGGTCAGGGGGGCACTACGAGCAGTACTTC.

The rearrangement joins TRBV27 to TRBJ1-4; D gene unclear. V was trimmed by 2 bases and J by 3 bases, leaving 7 bases between them. This CDR3 spans 14 amino acids. Germline V lookup: CDR1 MNHEY, CDR2 SMNVEV (reference sequence). This chain's CDR3 is CASSLLGPNEKLFF. The CDR3 DNA follows: TGTGCCAGCAGTTTACTGGGCCCTAATGAAAAACTGTTTTTT.

This clone was seen only a few times. This rearrangement joins TRBV28 to TRBJ2-5; 8 bases line up with TRBD1. CDR3 length: 14 amino acids. V lost 7 bases, J lost 1 base, and 5 bases stayed unmatched. The V gene's germline CDR1 is MDHEN and CDR2 SYDVKM. CDR3 in amino acids: CASTPGQGQETQYF. Written as DNA, the CDR3 is TGTGCCAGCACCCCCGGACAGGGCCAAGAGACCCAGTACTTC.

The genes are TRBV30 and TRBJ2-2, with 8 nucleotides matching TRBD2. Germline CDR1 GTSNPN, CDR2 SVGIG (reference sequence). With 0 bases clipped from V and 1 base from J, the junction kept 4 bases outside the gene matches. The CDR3 covers 16 residues. The CDR3 DNA sequence: TGTGCCTGGAGTGTACGGGGGGGAGTGAACACCGGGGAGCTGTTTTTT. It yields the protein CAWSVRGGVNTGELFF. Complete variable domain (other parts from reference TRBV30 and TRBJ2-2): SQTIHQWPATLVQPVGSPLSLECTVEGTSNPNLYWYRQAAGRGLQLLFYSVGIGQISSEVPQNLSASRPQDRQFILSSKKLLLSDSGFYLCAWSVRGGVNTGELFFGEGSRLTVL.

J is TRBJ2-7 and V is TRBV15; 10 bases match TRBD2. This CDR3 is built from 16 residues. The junction had 10 bases not matched to a gene; V was cut back by 1 base and J by 7 bases. Germline values: CDR1 LNHNV, CDR2 YYDKDF (reference sequence). Written as DNA, the CDR3 is TGTGCCACCAGCAGAGGAGGGCTAGCGGGGGCGGGTGAGCAGTACTTC. It encodes CATSRGGLAGAGEQYF.

The CDR3 spells CASSFGLEQFF. The CDR3 DNA sequence: TGTGCCAGCAGTTTTGGGCTAGAGCAGTTCTTC. The J gene is TRBJ2-1, the V gene TRBV28; D gene ambiguous. This CDR3 region has 11 residues. The V and J ends lost 3 bases and 10 bases respectively, with 7 bases between them. Germline CDR1 MDHEN, CDR2 SYDVKM.

The V gene is TRBV4-2, the J gene TRBJ2-3; TRBD2 matches at 7 bases. Germline V gives CDR1 LGHNA, CDR2 YNFKEQ. The CDR3 covers 15 residues. J was trimmed by 2 bases and V by 2 bases; bases with no gene match: 4. The CDR3 nucleotides read TGTGCCAGCAGCCAACGGGGGGAGCCCACAGATACGCAGTATTTT. This gives the protein CASSQRGEPTDTQYF.

This clone was seen more than once but under ten times. V and J are TRBV5-1 and TRBJ1-6; D is unresolved. The CDR3 is 15 residues long. Germline CDR1 is SGHRS and CDR2 is YFSETQ. V lost 0 bases and J lost 5, with 9 bases in between. In nucleotides, the CDR3 is TGCGCCAGCAGCTTGGATCCGGGTAATAATTCACCCCTCCACTTT. Amino acids: CASSLDPGNNSPLHF.

The rearrangement joins TRBV6-5 to TRBJ1-1; 8 positions agree with TRBD1. The V gene's germline CDR1 is MNHEY and CDR2 SVGAGI. This CDR3 is built from 13 residues. With V trimmed by 10 bases and J by 1 base, 5 bases remained unmatched. The chain's CDR3 is CATRTGPNTEAFF. The CDR3 DNA sequence: TGTGCCACAAGGACAGGGCCGAACACTGAAGCTTTCTTT.

This clone occurred once. The chain recombines TRBV2 with TRBJ2-1; 12 bases agree with TRBD2. V gave up 2 bases and J gave up 8 bases; unmatched junction bases: 4. Per germline, CDR1 SNHLY and CDR2 FYNNEI. The CDR3 is 15 residues long. In DNA form, the CDR3 reads TGTGCCAGCAGTGAATGGACTAGCGGGATTTATGAGCAGTTCTTC. Its translation is CASSEWTSGIYEQFF.

The V gene is TRBV5-4, the J gene TRBJ2-1; D is perhaps TRBD1 (5 bases). Germline assignment: CDR1 SGHNT and CDR2 YYREEE (reference sequence). This CDR3 comprises 15 residues. V was trimmed by 0 bases and J by 1 base, leaving 8 bases between them. CDR3: CASSLDQGSYNEQFF. Here the CDR3 DNA reads TGTGCCAGCAGCTTGGACCAGGGATCCTACAATGAGCAGTTCTTC.

This chain links TRBV30 with TRBJ1-1, with 7 bases lining up with TRBD1. Trimming took 3 bases from V and 3 from J; bases not matched to a gene: 7. The CDR3 is 14 residues long. Germline assignment: CDR1 GTSNPN and CDR2 SVGIG (reference sequence). DNA of the CDR3: TGTGCCTGGAGAGACGGACAGGCTTACACTGAAGCTTTCTTT. It translates to CAWRDGQAYTEAFF. Based on the CDR3 plus reference TRBV30 and TRBJ1-1, the full variable domain is SQTIHQWPATLVQPVGSPLSLECTVEGTSNPNLYWYRQAAGRGLQLLFYSVGIGQISSEVPQNLSASRPQDRQFILSSKKLLLSDSGFYLCAWRDGQAYTEAFFGQGTRLTVV.

The rearrangement uses TRBV5-1 and TRBJ2-2; D possibly corresponds to TRBD1 (8 bases). Trimming pared 2 bases from V and 5 bases from J, leaving 13 bases between. Germline CDR1 reads SGHRS; CDR2 reads YFSETQ. This CDR3 region has 15 residues. The CDR3 DNA reads TGCGCCAGCAGCTTCGACAGGGGAGGGACCGGGGAGCTGTTTTTT. It is translated as CASSFDRGGTGELFF.

V gene TRBV27 combines with J gene TRBJ1-5; maybe TRBD1 (5 bases). The CDR3 consists of 15 residues. Germline CDR1 reads MNHEY; CDR2 reads SMNVEV (reference sequence). V lost 6 bases to trimming and J lost 4 bases, with 16 bases between them. The CDR3 DNA follows: TGTGCCAGCAGCTGGGGGGGGGAGAGGAATCAGCCCCAGCATTTT. It encodes CASSWGGERNQPQHF.

This clone was seen a single time. V and J are TRBV29-1 and TRBJ2-1; D is perhaps TRBD2 (6 bases). The CDR3 is 15 residues long. CDR1 is SQVTM, CDR2 ANQGSEA, per germline. The V end lost 3 bases, the J end lost 5 bases, and 17 bases lay between the germline ends. The CDR3 bases are TGCAGCGTTGATATTTGGGGGGAGCAGGACAATGAGCAGTTCTTC. Encoded protein: CSVDIWGEQDNEQFF.

Here the CDR3 reads CASKTSGEQFF. Here the CDR3 DNA reads TGTGCCAGCAAGACTAGCGGAGAGCAGTTCTTC. The chain has TRBV2 and TRBJ2-1; 9 positions match TRBD2. Germline V gives CDR1 SNHLY, CDR2 FYNNEI. Unmatched junction bases numbered 2, after V lost 7 bases and J lost 10 bases. This CDR3 contains 11 residues.

The chain combines TRBV7-2 with TRBJ1-6; the D is unclear. Per germline, CDR1 SGHTA and CDR2 FQGNSA. The CDR3 runs 13 residues. The V and J ends lost 1 base and 12 bases respectively, with 10 bases between them. The CDR3 spells CASSLEFGRPLHF. CDR3 nucleotides: TGTGCCAGCAGCTTAGAGTTTGGGCGACCCCTCCACTTT. Combining the CDR3 with reference TRBV7-2 and TRBJ1-6 gives the whole variable domain GAGVSQSPSNKVTEKGKDVELRCDPISGHTALYWYRQSLGQGLEFLIYFQGNSAPDKSGLPSDRFSAERTGGSVSTLTIQRTQQEDSAVYLCASSLEFGRPLHFGNGTRLTVT.

This clone was seen only once. DNA for the CDR3: TGTGCCAGCAGTTCGTGGACAGACTATGGCTACACCTTC. Translation gives CASSSWTDYGYTF. The rearrangement uses TRBV6-5 and TRBJ1-2; D is perhaps TRBD1 (6 bases). V dropped 4 bases and J dropped 3 bases, with 9 bases sitting between them. The germline V gene encodes CDR1 MNHEY and CDR2 SVGAGI. This CDR3 has 13 amino acids.

The J gene is TRBJ2-7, the V gene TRBV5-6; possibly TRBD1 for D (6 bases). Germline values: CDR1 SGHDT, CDR2 YYEEEE. The CDR3 has 13 amino acids. The V end was cut by 4 bases, the J end by 6 bases, with 14 bases between. In DNA form, the CDR3 reads TGTGCCAGCAGCCCGACACAGGGAAGCGAGCAGTACTTC. Translated: CASSPTQGSEQYF.

J is TRBJ1-1 and V is TRBV2, with D unclear. This CDR3 region has 17 residues. From germline, CDR1 is SNHLY and CDR2 FYNNEI. With 0 bases removed from V and 0 bases from J, the gap between germline ends came to 14 bases. In DNA form, the CDR3 reads TGTGCCAGCAGTGAAGCCGGGCCACTAGTGATGAACACTGAAGCTTTCTTT. This encodes CASSEAGPLVMNTEAFF.

This clone was seen a handful of times. This rearrangement joins TRBV2 to TRBJ1-3, with D uncertain. Germline CDR1 SNHLY, CDR2 FYNNEI. With 6 bases removed from V and 4 bases from J, the gap between germline ends came to 13 bases. The CDR3 runs to 14 residues. CDR3 protein: CASRTPRGGNTIYF. Written as DNA, the CDR3 is TGTGCCAGCAGGACGCCCCGGGGAGGAAACACCATATATTTT.

J is TRBJ2-2 and V is TRBV7-2; the match to TRBD1 covers 7 bases. Germline V CDR1 and CDR2: SGHTA, FQGNSA. With V trimmed by 5 bases and J by 6 bases, 6 bases remained unmatched. The CDR3 is 14 residues long. The CDR3 spells CASSITGVAGELFF. The CDR3 nucleotides read TGTGCCAGCAGCATAACAGGGGTTGCCGGGGAGCTGTTTTTT.